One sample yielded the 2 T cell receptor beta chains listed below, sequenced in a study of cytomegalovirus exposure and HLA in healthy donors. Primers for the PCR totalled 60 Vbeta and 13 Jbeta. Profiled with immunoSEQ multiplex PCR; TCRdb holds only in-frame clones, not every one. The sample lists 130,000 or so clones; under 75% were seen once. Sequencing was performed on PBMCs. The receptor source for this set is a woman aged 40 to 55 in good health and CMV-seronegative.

The CDR3 loop is CATSGTGDTGELFF. The CDR3 DNA is TGCGCCACCTCCGGGACAGGGGACACCGGGGAGCTGTTTTTT. The chain employs TRBV5-1 and TRBJ2-2, with 10 bases identical to TRBD1. Per germline, CDR1 SGHRS and CDR2 YFSETQ. There are 14 residues in the CDR3. Trimming removed 9 bases from V and 3 bases from J; junction bases left unmatched: 5. Complete variable domain (other parts from reference TRBV5-1 and TRBJ2-2): KAGVTQTPRYLIKTRGQQVTLSCSPISGHRSVSWYQQTPGQGLQFLFEYFSETQRNKGNFPGRFSGRQFSNSRSEMNVSTLELGDSALYLCATSGTGDTGELFFGEGSRLTVL.

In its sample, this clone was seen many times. The CDR3 coding sequence is TGTGCCAGCAGCCCAACTAGCGGGGGAGGTCTAGAGACCCAGTACTTC. Its protein product is CASSPTSGGGLETQYF. The V and J genes are TRBV7-8 and TRBJ2-5; 11 nucleotides agree with TRBD2. Unmatched junction bases numbered 9, after V lost 5 bases and J lost 4 bases. The CDR3 totals 16 residues. Germline CDR1 and CDR2: SGHVS and FQNEAQ.